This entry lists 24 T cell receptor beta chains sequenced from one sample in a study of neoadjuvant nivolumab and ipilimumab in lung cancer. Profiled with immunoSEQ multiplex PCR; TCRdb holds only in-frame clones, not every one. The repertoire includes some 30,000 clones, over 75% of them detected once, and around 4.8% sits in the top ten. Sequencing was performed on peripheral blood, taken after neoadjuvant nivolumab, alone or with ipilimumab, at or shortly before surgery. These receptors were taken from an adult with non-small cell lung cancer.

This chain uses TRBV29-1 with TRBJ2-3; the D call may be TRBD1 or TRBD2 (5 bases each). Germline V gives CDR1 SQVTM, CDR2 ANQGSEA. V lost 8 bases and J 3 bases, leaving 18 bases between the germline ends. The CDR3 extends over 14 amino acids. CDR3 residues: CSYSTGWGTDTQYF. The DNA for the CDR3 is TGCAGCTATTCCACAGGCTGGGGGACAGATACGCAGTATTTT.

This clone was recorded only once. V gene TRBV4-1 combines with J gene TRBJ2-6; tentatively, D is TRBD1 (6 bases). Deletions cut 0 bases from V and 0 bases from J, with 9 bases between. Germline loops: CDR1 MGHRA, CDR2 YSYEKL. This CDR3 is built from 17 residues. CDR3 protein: CASSQDTGISGANVLTF. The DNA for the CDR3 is TGCGCCAGCAGCCAAGATACAGGGATCTCTGGGGCCAACGTCCTGACTTTC.

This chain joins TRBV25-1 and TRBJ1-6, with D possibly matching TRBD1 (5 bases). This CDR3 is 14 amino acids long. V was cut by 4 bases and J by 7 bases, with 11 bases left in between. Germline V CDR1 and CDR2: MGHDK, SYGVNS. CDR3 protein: CASSVRGGNSPLHF. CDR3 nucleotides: TGTGCCAGCAGTGTGCGGGGGGGGAATTCACCCCTCCACTTT.

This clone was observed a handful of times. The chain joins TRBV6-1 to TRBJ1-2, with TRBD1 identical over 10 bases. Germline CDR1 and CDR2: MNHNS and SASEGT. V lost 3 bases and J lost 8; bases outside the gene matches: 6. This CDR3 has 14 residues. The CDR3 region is CASSDRDRGGGYTF. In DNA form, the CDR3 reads TGTGCCAGCAGTGATAGGGACAGGGGAGGGGGCTACACCTTC.

The CDR3 DNA follows: TGTGCCAGCAGCCGGGACAGGGGGGAGACCCAGTACTTC. This gives the protein CASSRDRGETQYF. The J gene is TRBJ2-5, the V gene TRBV5-4; 11 nucleotides line up with TRBD1. Germline CDR1 is SGHNT and CDR2 is YYREEE (reference sequence). V shed 4 bases, J shed 5 bases, and the junction held 1 base outside the gene matches. The CDR3 consists of 13 residues. The whole variable domain, remainder taken from reference TRBV5-4 and TRBJ2-5, is ETGVTQSPTHLIKTRGQQVTLRCSSQSGHNTVSWYQQALGQGPQFIFQYYREEENGRGNFPPRFSGLQFPNYSSELNVNALELDDSALYLCASSRDRGETQYFGPGTRLLVL.

CDR3 sequence reads: CASSYTGTPGAQHF. CDR3 DNA: TGTGCCAGCAGCTACACCGGGACGCCAGGGGCCCAGCATTTT. V usage is TRBV5-6 and J usage is TRBJ1-5; weak D call: TRBD1 (6 bases). Germline CDR1 is SGHDT and CDR2 is YYEEEE. Trimming removed 3 bases at V and 11 bases at J, with 18 bases between. The CDR3 is made up of 14 amino acids.

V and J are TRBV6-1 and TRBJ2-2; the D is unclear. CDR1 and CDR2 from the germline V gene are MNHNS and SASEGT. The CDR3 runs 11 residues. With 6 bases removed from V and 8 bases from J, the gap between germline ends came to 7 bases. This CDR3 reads CASSAIGELFF. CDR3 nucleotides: TGTGCCAGCAGCGCCATTGGGGAGCTGTTTTTT.

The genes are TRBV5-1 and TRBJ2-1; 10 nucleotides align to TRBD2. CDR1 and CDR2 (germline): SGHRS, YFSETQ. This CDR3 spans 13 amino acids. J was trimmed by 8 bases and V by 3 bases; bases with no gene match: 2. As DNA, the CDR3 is TGCGCCAGCAGCTCGGGACTAGCGTATGAGCAGTTCTTC. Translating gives CASSSGLAYEQFF.

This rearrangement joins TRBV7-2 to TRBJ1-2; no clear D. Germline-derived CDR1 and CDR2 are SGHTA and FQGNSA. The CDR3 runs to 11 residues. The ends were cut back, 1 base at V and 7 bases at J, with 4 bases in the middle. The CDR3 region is CASSLEVGYTF. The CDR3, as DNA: TGTGCCAGCAGCTTAGAGGTTGGCTACACCTTC.

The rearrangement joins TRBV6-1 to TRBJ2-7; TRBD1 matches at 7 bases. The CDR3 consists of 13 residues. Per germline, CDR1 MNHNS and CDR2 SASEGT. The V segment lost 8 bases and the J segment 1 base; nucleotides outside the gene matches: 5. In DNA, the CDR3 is TGTGCCAGCCGGGGCAGGGGGTCCTACGAGCAGTACTTC. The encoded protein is CASRGRGSYEQYF.

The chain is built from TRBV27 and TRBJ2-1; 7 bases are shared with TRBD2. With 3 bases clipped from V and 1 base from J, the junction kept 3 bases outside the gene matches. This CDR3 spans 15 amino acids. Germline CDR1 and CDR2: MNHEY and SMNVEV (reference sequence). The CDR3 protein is CASSLRGRSYNEQFF. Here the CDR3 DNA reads TGTGCCAGCAGTTTGCGGGGGAGATCCTACAATGAGCAGTTCTTC.

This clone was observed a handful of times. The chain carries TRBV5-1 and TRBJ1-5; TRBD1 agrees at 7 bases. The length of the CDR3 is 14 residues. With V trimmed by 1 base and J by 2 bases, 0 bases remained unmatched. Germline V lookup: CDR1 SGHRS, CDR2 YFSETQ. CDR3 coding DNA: TGCGCCAGCAGCTTGACAGGGGGCAATCAGCCCCAGCATTTT. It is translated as CASSLTGGNQPQHF.

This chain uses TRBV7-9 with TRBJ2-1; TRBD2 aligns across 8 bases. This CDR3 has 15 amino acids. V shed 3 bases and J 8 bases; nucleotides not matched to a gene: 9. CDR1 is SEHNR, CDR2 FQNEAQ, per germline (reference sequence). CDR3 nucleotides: TGTGCCAGCAGCTTTCCGAGCGGGGGAGGGGATGAGCAGTTCTTC. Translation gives CASSFPSGGGDEQFF.

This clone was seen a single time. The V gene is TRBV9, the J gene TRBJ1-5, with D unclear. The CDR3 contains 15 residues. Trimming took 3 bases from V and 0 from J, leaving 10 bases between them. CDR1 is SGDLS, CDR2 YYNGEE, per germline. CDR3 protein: CASSAGSYSNQPQHF. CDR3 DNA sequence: TGTGCCAGCAGCGCCGGGTCCTATAGCAATCAGCCCCAGCATTTT.

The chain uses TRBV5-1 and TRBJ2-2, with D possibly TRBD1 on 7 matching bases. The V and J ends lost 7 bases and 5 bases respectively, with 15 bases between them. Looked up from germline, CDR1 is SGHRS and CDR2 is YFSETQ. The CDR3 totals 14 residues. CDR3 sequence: CASASGGITGELFF. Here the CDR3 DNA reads TGCGCCAGCGCTTCAGGGGGGATTACCGGGGAGCTGTTTTTT.

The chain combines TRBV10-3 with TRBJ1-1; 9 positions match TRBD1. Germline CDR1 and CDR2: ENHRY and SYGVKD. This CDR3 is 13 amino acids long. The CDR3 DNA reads TGTGCTAGTACAACCACAGGGGGCGGTGAAGCTTTCTTT. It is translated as CASTTTGGGEAFF.

In nucleotides, the CDR3 is TGTGCCAGCAAAATCCGGGTGGGAGATACGCAGTATTTT. Translation gives CASKIRVGDTQYF. The rearrangement uses TRBV6-6 and TRBJ2-3, with no clear D. Germline CDR1 MNHNY, CDR2 SVGAGI (reference sequence). CDR3 length: 13 residues. Trimming cost V 7 bases and J 5 bases, with 13 bases left between them.

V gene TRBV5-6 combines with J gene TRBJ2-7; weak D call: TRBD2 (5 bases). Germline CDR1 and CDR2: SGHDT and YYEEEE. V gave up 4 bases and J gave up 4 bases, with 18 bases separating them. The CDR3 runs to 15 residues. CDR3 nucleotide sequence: TGTGCCAGCAGCCCTGGTGGCACCCGCGGGTACGAGCAGTACTTC. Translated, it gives CASSPGGTRGYEQYF.

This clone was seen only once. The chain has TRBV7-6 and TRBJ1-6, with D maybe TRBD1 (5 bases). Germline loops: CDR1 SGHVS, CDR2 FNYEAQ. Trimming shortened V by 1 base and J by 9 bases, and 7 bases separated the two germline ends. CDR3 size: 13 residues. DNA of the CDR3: TGTGCCAGCAGCTTAGGGGGGATTTCACCCCTCCACTTT. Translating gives CASSLGGISPLHF.

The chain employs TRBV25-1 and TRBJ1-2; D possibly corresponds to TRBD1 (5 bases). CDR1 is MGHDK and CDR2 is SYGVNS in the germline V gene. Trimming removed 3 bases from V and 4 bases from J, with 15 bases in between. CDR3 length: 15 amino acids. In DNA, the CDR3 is TGTGCCAGCAGTGACCCAGGGACGGACGGCTATGGCTACACCTTC. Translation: CASSDPGTDGYGYTF.

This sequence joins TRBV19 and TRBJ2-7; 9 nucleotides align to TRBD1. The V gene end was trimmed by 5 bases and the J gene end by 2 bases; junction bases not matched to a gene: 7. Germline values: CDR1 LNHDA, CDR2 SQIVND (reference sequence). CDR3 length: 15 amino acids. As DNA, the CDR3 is TGTGCCAGTAGTGGACCGGGACAGGGAACCTACGAGCAGTACTTC. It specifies CASSGPGQGTYEQYF. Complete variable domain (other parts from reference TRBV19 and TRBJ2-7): DGGITQSPKYLFRKEGQNVTLSCEQNLNHDAMYWYRQDPGQGLRLIYYSQIVNDFQKGDIAEGYSVSREKKESFPLTVTSAQKNPTAFYLCASSGPGQGTYEQYFGPGTRLTVT.

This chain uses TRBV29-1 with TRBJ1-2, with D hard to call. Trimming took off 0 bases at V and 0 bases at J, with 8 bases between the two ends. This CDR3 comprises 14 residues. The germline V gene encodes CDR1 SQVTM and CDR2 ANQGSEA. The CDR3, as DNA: TGCAGCGTTGAAGAGAGCCGGACTAACTATGGCTACACCTTC. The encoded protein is CSVEESRTNYGYTF.

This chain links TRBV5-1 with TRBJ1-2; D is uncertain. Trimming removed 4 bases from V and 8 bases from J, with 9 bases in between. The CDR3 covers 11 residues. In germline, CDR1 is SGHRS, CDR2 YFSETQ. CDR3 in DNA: TGCGCCAGCAGCCTCGGGTACGGCTACACCTTC. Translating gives CASSLGYGYTF.

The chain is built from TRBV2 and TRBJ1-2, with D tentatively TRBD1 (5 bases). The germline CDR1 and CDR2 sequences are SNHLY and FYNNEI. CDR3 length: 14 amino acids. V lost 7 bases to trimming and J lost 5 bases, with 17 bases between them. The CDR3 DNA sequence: TGTGCCAGCAAGCTCGGCAGGGAGGCATATGGCTACACCTTC. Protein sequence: CASKLGREAYGYTF. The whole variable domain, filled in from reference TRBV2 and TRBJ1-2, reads EPEVTQTPSHQVTQMGQEVILRCVPISNHLYFYWYRQILGQKVEFLVSFYNNEISEKSEIFDDQFSVERPDGSNFTLKIRSTKLEDSAMYFCASKLGREAYGYTFGSGTRLTVV.